Listed below are T cell receptor beta chains from one sample, sequenced in a study of T-cell reconstitution after alpha-beta-depleted transplantation in children. A single record per CDR3 protein comes from TCRdb applying MiXCR to the PCR reads. In the table there are hundreds of thousands of distinct CDR3 sequences, less than 20% of which are singletons. The material was PBMCs, mostly from graft donor cells, obtained 360 days after TCRalphabeta/CD19-depleted stem cell transplant. The receptors shown here come from a male patient between 5 and 17 years old who had a stem cell transplant for acute lymphoblastic leukemia, so the T cells may come from the graft donor. CDR3s include the opening cysteine and the closing phenylalanine or tryptophan. D genes are given only for firm matches. Expanded clones are given a class, and other clones once, few, many or no size at all.

size: few; V: TRBV12-3/TRBV12-4; J: TRBJ2-1; D: NA; DNA: TGTGCCAGCAGTCGGAGACTAGAACAGAATGAGCAGTTCTTC; CDR3: CASSRRLEQNEQFF
size: few; V: TRBV12-3/TRBV12-4; J: TRBJ2-3; D: NA; DNA: TGTGCCAGCACTATCGCCGCCGGGACACCAAACGCAGATACGCAGTATTTT; CDR3: CASTIAAGTPNADTQYF
size: NA; V: TRBV20-1; J: TRBJ2-6; D: NA; DNA: TGCAGTGCTAGCACCTCTGGGGCCAACGTCCTGACTTTC; CDR3: CSASTSGANVLTF
size: few; V: TRBV24-1; J: TRBJ2-1; D: NA; DNA: TGTGCCACCAGTGATTTGTTGACCAGGTTCCGGCAGTTCTTC; CDR3: CATSDLLTRFRQFF
size: few; V: TRBV3-1; J: TRBJ2-5; D: TRBD2; DNA: TGTGCCAGCAGCCATAACAGCGGGAGGGATAGGGAGACCCAGTACTTC; CDR3: CASSHNSGRDRETQYF
size: NA; V: TRBV3-1; J: TRBJ2-7; D: TRBD2; DNA: TGTGCCAGCAGCCAAGAGGCGACTAGCGGGTTCTGGGGGTACGAGCAGTACTTC; CDR3: CASSQEATSGFWGYEQYF
size: few; V: TRBV11-2; J: TRBJ2-3; D: NA; DNA: TGTGCCAGCAACCGGCAAATTGGCAGCACAGATACGCAGTATTTT; CDR3: CASNRQIGSTDTQYF
size: NA; V: TRBV30; J: TRBJ2-1; D: NA; DNA: TGTGCCTGGAGCCCCCAGGACTCCCCGTTCTTC; CDR3: CAWSPQDSPFF
size: NA; V: TRBV24-1; J: TRBJ2-5; D: NA; DNA: TGTGCCACCAGTGATTTCGGAGGGAGAGGGGGTTGGGAGACCCAGTACTTC; CDR3: CATSDFGGRGGWETQYF
size: few; V: TRBV7-9; J: TRBJ2-1; D: NA; DNA: TGTGCCAGCAAAGTCGGGCTCTCCTACAATGAGCAGTTCTTC; CDR3: CASKVGLSYNEQFF
size: few; V: TRBV7-8; J: TRBJ1-1; D: NA; DNA: TGTGCCAGCAGCCCCGCGGTCGAAGCTGAAGCTTTCTTT; CDR3: CASSPAVEAEAFF
size: many; V: TRBV29-1; J: TRBJ2-1; D: TRBD1; DNA: TGCAGCGAACTACACCGGGACAGCTACAATGAGCAGTTCTTC; CDR3: CSELHRDSYNEQFF
size: few; V: TRBV2; J: TRBJ2-7; D: NA; DNA: TGTGCCAGCAGTGAACCACAGGGATATGCTGGCTCCTACGAGCAGTACTTC; CDR3: CASSEPQGYAGSYEQYF
size: few; V: TRBV4-1; J: TRBJ2-1; D: NA; DNA: TGCGCCAGCAGCCACAAACGGCAGAACAATGAGCAGTTCTTC; CDR3: CASSHKRQNNEQFF
size: few; V: TRBV20-1; J: TRBJ2-7; D: NA; DNA: TGCAGTGCTCTTGGCGACTGGCGCTACGAGCAGTACTTC; CDR3: CSALGDWRYEQYF
size: NA; V: TRBV6-1; J: TRBJ2-6; D: NA; DNA: TGTGCCAGCAGCGAGAGAATCCAGGGGTCTGGGGCCAACGTCCTGACTTTC; CDR3: CASSERIQGSGANVLTF
size: many; V: TRBV5-1; J: TRBJ2-1; D: TRBD2; DNA: TGCGCCAGCAGCTGGTCACTAGCGGGAGGCGACAATGAGCAGTTCTTC; CDR3: CASSWSLAGGDNEQFF
size: few; V: TRBV7-9; J: TRBJ2-1; D: NA; DNA: TGTGCCAGCAGCTTATCCCGGAGCCCCTACAATGAGCAGTTCTTC; CDR3: CASSLSRSPYNEQFF
size: NA; V: TRBV7-9; J: TRBJ1-4; D: TRBD1; DNA: TGTGCCAGCAGCTTCAGCCCGGGACAGGAGAATGAAAAACTGTTTTTT; CDR3: CASSFSPGQENEKLFF
size: few; V: TRBV7-9; J: TRBJ1-5; D: TRBD1; DNA: TGTGCCAGCAGCTCCCGACAGGGGGGTAATCAGCCCCAGCATTTT; CDR3: CASSSRQGGNQPQHF
size: NA; V: TRBV7-6; J: TRBJ2-7; D: TRBD2; DNA: TGTGCCAGCAGCTTCGTATCTAGCGGGAGGTCCTACGAGCAGTACTTC; CDR3: CASSFVSSGRSYEQYF
size: few; V: TRBV5-5; J: TRBJ2-1; D: TRBD2; DNA: TGTGCCAGCAGCCCCCGGGGCGGGAGGGCGGAGGAGCAGTTCTTC; CDR3: CASSPRGGRAEEQFF